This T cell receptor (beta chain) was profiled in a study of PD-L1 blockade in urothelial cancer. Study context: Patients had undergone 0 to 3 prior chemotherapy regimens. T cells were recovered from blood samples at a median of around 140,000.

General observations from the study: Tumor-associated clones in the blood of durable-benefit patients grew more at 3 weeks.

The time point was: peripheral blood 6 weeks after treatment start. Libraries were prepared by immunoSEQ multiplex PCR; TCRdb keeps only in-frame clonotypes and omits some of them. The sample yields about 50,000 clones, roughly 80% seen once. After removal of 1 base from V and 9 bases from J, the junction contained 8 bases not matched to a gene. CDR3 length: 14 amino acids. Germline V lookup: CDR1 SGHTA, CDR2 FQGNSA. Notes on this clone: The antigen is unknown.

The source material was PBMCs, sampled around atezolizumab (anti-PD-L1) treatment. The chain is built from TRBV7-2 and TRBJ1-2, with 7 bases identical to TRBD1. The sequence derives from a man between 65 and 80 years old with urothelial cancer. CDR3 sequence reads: CASSLVVEGGSYTF. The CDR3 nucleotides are TGTGCCAGCAGCTTAGTGGTTGAAGGGGGCAGCTACACCTTC.